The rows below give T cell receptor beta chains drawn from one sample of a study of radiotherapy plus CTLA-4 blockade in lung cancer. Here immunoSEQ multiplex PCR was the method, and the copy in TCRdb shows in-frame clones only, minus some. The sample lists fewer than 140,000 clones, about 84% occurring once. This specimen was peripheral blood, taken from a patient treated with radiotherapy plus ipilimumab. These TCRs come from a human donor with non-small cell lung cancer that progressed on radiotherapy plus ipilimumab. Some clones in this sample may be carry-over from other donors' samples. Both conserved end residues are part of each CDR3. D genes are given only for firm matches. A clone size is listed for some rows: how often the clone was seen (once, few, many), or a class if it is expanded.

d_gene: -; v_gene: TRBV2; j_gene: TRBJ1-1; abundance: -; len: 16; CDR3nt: TGTGCCAGCATAAGGGGGACGTTCTCCACGAACACTGAAGCTTTCTTT; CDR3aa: CASIRGTFSTNTEAFF
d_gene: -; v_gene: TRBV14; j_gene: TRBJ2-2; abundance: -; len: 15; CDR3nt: TGTGCCAGCAGCCAACGGGGATATGGCACCGGGGAGCTGTTTTTT; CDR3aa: CASSQRGYGTGELFF
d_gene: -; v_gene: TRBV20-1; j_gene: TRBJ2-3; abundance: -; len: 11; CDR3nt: TGCAGTGCTAGTCAGACAGATACGCAGTATTTT; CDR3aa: CSASQTDTQYF
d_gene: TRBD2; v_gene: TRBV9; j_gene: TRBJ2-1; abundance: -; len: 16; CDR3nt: TGTGCCAGCAGCGTAGGAGGCAGCGGGGGCTACAATGAGCAGTTCTTC; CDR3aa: CASSVGGSGGYNEQFF
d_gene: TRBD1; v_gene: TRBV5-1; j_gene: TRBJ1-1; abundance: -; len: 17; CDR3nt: TGCGCCAGCAGCTTGGTCCCGGGACAGGGGACTTACACTGAAGCTTTCTTT; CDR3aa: CASSLVPGQGTYTEAFF
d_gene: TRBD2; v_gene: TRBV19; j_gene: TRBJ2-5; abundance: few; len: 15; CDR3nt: TGTGCCAGTAGTCCCATAGAGGGACTAGCGGGGACCCAGTACTTC; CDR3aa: CASSPIEGLAGTQYF
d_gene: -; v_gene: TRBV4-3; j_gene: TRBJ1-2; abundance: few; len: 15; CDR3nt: TGCGCCAGCAGCCAAGATCCCTATCTTAACTATGGCTACACCTTC; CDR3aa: CASSQDPYLNYGYTF
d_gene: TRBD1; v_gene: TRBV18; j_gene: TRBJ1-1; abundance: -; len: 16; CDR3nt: TGTGCCAGCTCACCAAACGGGGGGACAGGGAACACTGAAGCTTTCTTT; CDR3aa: CASSPNGGTGNTEAFF
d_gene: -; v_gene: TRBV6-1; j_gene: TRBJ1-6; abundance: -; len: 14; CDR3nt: TGTGCCAGCAGTCAGGGAACCTATAATTCACCCCTCCACTTT; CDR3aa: CASSQGTYNSPLHF
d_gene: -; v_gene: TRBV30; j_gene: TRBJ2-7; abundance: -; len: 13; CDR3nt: TGTGCCTGGAGTCAGGGTAGGGTGTACGAGCAGTACTTC; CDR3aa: CAWSQGRVYEQYF
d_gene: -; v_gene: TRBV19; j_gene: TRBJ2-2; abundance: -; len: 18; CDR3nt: TGTGCCAGTAGCGGCCCCCGAGGGAGGGGGCGGAACACCGGGGAGCTGTTTTTT; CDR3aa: CASSGPRGRGRNTGELFF
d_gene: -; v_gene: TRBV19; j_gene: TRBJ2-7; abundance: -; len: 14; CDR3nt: TGTGCCAGTAGTGGGACATCCCCAACCTACGAGCAGTACTTC; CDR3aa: CASSGTSPTYEQYF
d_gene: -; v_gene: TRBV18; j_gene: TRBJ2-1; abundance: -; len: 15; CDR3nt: TGTGCCAGCTCACTCACCGGGGGTTTGTACAATGAGCAGTTCTTC; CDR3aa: CASSLTGGLYNEQFF
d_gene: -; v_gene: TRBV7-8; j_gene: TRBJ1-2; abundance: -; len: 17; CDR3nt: TGTGCCAGCAGCTTACAGGGGCCCTCGCCTTATAACTATGGCTACACCTTC; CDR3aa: CASSLQGPSPYNYGYTF
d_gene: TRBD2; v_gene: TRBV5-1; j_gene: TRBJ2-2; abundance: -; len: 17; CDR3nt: TGCGCCAGCAGCTTGACTAGCGGGGTCTTCGCCACCGGGGAGCTGTTTTTT; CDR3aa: CASSLTSGVFATGELFF
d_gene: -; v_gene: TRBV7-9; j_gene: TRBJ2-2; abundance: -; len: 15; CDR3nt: TGTGCCAGCAGCTTAGTAGGGGCAGTCACCGGGGAGCTGTTTTTT; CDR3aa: CASSLVGAVTGELFF
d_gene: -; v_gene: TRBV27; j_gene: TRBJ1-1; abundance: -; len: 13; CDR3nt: TGTGCCAGCAAGATACAGGGTTTGGATGAAGCTTTCTTT; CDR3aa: CASKIQGLDEAFF
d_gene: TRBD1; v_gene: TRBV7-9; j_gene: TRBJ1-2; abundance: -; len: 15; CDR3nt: TGTGCCAGCAGCTTAGGGACAGGGAATAGCTATGGCTACACCTTC; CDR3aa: CASSLGTGNSYGYTF
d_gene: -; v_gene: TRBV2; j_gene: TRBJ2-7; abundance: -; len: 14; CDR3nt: TGTGCCAGCAACGGGTTGGGGGGCCGCTACGAGCAGTACTTC; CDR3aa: CASNGLGGRYEQYF
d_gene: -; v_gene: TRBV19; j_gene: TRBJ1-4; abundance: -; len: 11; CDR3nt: TGTGCCAGTAGTACCCAGGAAAAACTGTTTTTT; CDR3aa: CASSTQEKLFF
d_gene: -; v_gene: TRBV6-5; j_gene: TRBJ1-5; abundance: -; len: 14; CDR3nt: TGTGCCAGCAGTTACTCGGGTAGCAATCAGCCCCAGCATTTT; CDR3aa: CASSYSGSNQPQHF
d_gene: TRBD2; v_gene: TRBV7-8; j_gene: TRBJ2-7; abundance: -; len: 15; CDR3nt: TGTGCCAGCATCCGCGGGGGTAGCGGATCCTACGAGCAGTACTTC; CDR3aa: CASIRGGSGSYEQYF
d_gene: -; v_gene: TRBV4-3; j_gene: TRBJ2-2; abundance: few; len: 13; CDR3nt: TGCGCCAGCAGGCGCCAGAACACCGGGGAGCTGTTTTTT; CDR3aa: CASRRQNTGELFF
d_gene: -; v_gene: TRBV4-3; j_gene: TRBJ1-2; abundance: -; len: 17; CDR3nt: TGCGCCAGCAGCCCACAAAAGGGCCCCTGGAGCGTCTATGGCTACACCTTC; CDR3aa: CASSPQKGPWSVYGYTF
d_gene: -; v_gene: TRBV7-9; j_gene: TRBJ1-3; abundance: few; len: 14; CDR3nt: TGTGCCAGCAGCCTCTCCAGCTCTGGAAACACCATATATTTT; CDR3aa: CASSLSSSGNTIYF
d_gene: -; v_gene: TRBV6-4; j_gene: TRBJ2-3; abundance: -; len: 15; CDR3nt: TGTGCCAGCAGTGCCCGCGGGGGCAGCACAGATACGCAGTATTTT; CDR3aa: CASSARGGSTDTQYF
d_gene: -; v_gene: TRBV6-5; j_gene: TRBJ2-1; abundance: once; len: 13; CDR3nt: TGTGCCAGCAGTTACTCCCACATCAATGAGCAGTTCTTC; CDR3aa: CASSYSHINEQFF
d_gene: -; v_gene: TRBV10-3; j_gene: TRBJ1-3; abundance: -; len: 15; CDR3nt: TGTGCCATCAGTGACAGTACCTACTCTGGAAACACCATATATTTT; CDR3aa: CAISDSTYSGNTIYF
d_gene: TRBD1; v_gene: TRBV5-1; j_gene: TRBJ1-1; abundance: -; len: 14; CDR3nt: TGCGCCAGCAGCTTGGTCGGGACAGGGGAAGGAGCTTTCTTT; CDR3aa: CASSLVGTGEGAFF
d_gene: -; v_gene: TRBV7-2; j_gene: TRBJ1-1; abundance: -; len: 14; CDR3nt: TGTGCCAGCAGCTCGTCAGGGGCGAACACTGAAGCTTTCTTT; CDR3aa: CASSSSGANTEAFF
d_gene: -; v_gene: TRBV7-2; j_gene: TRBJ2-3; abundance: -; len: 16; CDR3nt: TGTGCCAGCAGCCGAAGTTCGGGACCCAGATCGGATACGCAGTATTTT; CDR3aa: CASSRSSGPRSDTQYF
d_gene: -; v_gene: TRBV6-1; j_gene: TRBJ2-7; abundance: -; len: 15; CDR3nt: TGTGCCAGCAGTGAAGGACTCCCACGCTCCTACGAGCAGTACTTC; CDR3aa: CASSEGLPRSYEQYF
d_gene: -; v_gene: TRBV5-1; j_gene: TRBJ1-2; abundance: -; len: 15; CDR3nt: TGCGCCAGCAGCCCGGCCTCGGGACGGAGCTATGGCTACACCTTC; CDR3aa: CASSPASGRSYGYTF
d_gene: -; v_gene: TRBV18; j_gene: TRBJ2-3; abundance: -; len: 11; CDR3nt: TGTGCCAGCTCACCAGGGGATACGCAGTATTTT; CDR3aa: CASSPGDTQYF
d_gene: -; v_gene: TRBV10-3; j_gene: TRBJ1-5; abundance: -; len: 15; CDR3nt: TGTGCCATCAGTGAGTTGGCAGGGGAGAATCAGCCCCAGCATTTT; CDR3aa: CAISELAGENQPQHF
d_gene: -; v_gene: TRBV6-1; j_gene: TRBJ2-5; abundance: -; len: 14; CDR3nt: TGTGCCAGCAGTGAATCCGGTAACTCAGAGACCCAGTACTTC; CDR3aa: CASSESGNSETQYF
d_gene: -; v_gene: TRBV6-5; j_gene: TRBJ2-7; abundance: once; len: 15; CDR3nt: TGTGCCAGCAGTTACACGACTCTTAGGGGCTACGAGCAGTACTTC; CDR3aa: CASSYTTLRGYEQYF
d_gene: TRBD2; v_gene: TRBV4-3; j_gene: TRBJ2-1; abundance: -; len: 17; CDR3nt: TGCGCCAGCAGCAAAATAGCGGGGGGGGCGACCTACAATGAGCAGTTCTTC; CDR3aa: CASSKIAGGATYNEQFF
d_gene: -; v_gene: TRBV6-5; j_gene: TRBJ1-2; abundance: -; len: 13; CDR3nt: TGTGCCAGCAGTACCCAGAGACTCTATGGCTACACCTTC; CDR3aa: CASSTQRLYGYTF
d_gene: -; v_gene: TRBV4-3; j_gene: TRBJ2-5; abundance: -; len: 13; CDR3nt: TGCGCCAGCAGCCATTGGGGGCAAGAGACCCAGTACTTC; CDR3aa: CASSHWGQETQYF
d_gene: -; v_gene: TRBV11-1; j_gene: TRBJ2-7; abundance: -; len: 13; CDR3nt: TGTGCCAGCAGTCCAAGGGGGTCGGCTCGTAAGGACTTC; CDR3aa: CASSPRGSARKDF
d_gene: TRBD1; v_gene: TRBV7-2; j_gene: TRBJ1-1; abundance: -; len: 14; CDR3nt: TGTGCCAGCAGCGTAACAGGGGGCGGCACTGAAGCTTTCTTT; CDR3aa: CASSVTGGGTEAFF
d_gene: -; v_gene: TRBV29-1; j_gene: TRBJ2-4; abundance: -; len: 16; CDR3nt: TGCAGCGTTGAAGATCGAGGGGGGGGGCCCAAAAACATTCAGTACTTC; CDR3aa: CSVEDRGGGPKNIQYF
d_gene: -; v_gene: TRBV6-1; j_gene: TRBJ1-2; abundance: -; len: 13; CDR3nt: TGTGCCAGCAGCCTCGGACAGAACTATGGCTACACCTTC; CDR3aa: CASSLGQNYGYTF
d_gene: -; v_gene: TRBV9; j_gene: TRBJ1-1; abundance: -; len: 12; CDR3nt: TGTGCCAGCAGCATAGATAACACTGAAGCTTTCTTT; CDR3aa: CASSIDNTEAFF
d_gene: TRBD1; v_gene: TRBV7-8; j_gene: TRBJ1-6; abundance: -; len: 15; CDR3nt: TGTGCCAGCAACCCTTCCAGGACAGGTAGTTCACCCCTCCACTTT; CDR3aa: CASNPSRTGSSPLHF
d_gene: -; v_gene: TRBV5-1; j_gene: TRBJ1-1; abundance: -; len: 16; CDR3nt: TGCGCCAGCAGCTTGCAGGGACCTTTGATGAACACTGAAGCTTTCTTT; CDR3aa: CASSLQGPLMNTEAFF
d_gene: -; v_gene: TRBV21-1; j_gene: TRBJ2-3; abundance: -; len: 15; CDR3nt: TGTGCCAGCAGCATAACAACCGGGTGCGCAGATACGCAGTATTTT; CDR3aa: CASSITTGCADTQYF
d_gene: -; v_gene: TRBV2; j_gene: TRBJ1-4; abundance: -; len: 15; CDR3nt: TGTGCCAGCAGTAGGGCGGGCGCGGGAAGAGAAAAACTGTTTTTT; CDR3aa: CASSRAGAGREKLFF
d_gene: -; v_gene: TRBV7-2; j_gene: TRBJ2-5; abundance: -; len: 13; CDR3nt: TGTGCCAGCAGCTTAGGTCCGGAGGAGACCCAGTACTTC; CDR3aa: CASSLGPEETQYF
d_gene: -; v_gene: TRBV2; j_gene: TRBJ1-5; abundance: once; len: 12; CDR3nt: TGTGCCAGCAGGGGAAGCAATCAGCCCCAGCATTTT; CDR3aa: CASRGSNQPQHF